This T cell receptor (beta chain) was retrieved from a study of T cells after yellow fever vaccination (dated by TCRdb to the late 2010s). At the level of the whole study: The SMART-Seq v4 Ultra Low Input RNA kit was used to prepare libraries from fractions with low cell numbers. To follow T-cell clones before and after primary and booster YFV17D yellow fever vaccination, bulk TCR alpha and beta repertoires were sequenced over time. Two healthy male donors, one aged 18 to 30 and one aged 30 to 40 years, made up the cohort. Blood was collected at multiple timepoints before and after primary and secondary immunization, and bulk PBMC replicates and cell subsets were isolated.

This clonotype was seen repeatedly, ten times or more. The antigen this receptor binds is unknown. Per-base quality was not reported, and no clone a single base away is much larger than it. Reading the label with the study, this specimen's treatment or condition is: live attenuated yellow fever vaccine strain. A standard Ficoll-Paque protocol was used to isolate PBMCs from peripheral blood. Dynabeads CD4 and CD8 positive selection kits were used to isolate CD4 and CD8 T-cell fractions. RNA was extracted with TriZol from bulk PBMCs, CD4 and CD8 fractions, and dextramer-positive and dextramer-negative fractions. Taken from the germline V gene, the CDR1 and CDR2 loops are MNHEY and SVGAGI. The CDR3 covers 14 residues, taking in both the cysteine and the phenylalanine. Only the CDR3 part of the read is kept: 42 bases, read in frame from the first base. V loses 5 bases at its end and J loses 10 bases; junction bases beyond the gene matches: 7.

TCR cDNA was synthesized by 5'RACE template switching, which introduced a universal primer site and unique molecular identifiers. cDNA synthesis was primed from both the TCR alpha and TCR beta constant segments. Two PCR steps were used to amplify libraries, with sample barcodes and sequencing adapters being added in the second step. Libraries were sequenced on Illumina HiSeq 2500 (2x100 bp) or NovaSeq (2x150 bp). For the original study's pipeline: MIGEC handled demultiplexing of reads and collapsing into UMI consensus sequences, while MiXCR performed V(D)J alignment. Vaccine-responding clonotypes were identified with edgeR using replicate PBMC samples, with FDR below 0.01 and a log2 fold change above 5 up to day 15 being required. CD4 or CD8 identity was assigned to each bulk clonotype according to whether the clonotype was present at higher abundance in the sequenced CD4 repertoire or the sequenced CD8 repertoire. The public sequencing data were trimmed at Q25 with fastp and processed into clonotypes with MiXCR by TCRdb, which kept only in-frame beta chains. A single entry per CDR3 protein holds the most common genes and DNA from its merged rows. These V and J calls originate from TCRdb's pipeline instead of the authors' own analysis. The sample table records around 70,000 distinct CDR3 sequences; approximately 7% of these occur just once. About a third of the sample rests with the top ten.

Overall study results and their limits: Computational filtering was needed because FACS-sorted repertoires could contain abundant contaminating clonotypes from the bulk population. Compared with the primary T-cell response, the secondary T-cell response was faster but weaker, reaching its peak on day 5 rather than on day 15. After the booster, most clones that had expanded after primary vaccination were detected again (around 97% of CD4 and around nine tenths of CD8), suggesting broad maintenance of memory. A small fraction of clonotypes appeared in both the CD4 and CD8 compartments, likely as a result of convergent recombination. Because the study included only a couple of donors, the extent to which the findings can be generalized is limited.

The sequence is built from TRBV6-5 and TRBJ1-6; a stretch of 8 junction bases matches TRBD1. The clonotype comes from a man aged 18-30 years who received the YFV17D yellow fever vaccine. The sequenced sample was CD8+ T cells sorted from PBMCs, obtained 5 days after the first yellow fever vaccination. In nucleotides, the sequence is TGTGCCAGCAGTCACGGACAGGGTAACTCACCCCTCCACTTT. Translated, this is CASSHGQGNSPLHF.